This T cell receptor beta chain was captured by sequencing in a study of blood T cell repertoires in COVID-19. Study background: The analysed material was cDNA or gDNA that came from T cells, B-cell-depleted T cells, or PBMCs.

Germline CDR1 LGHDT, CDR2 YNNKEL (reference sequence). J lost 2 bases, V lost 8 bases, and 5 bases had no gene match. The CDR3 runs to 13 residues. The table came from immunoSEQ multiplex PCR; TCRdb's copy has only in-frame clones and leaves some out. The data hold about 240,000 clones, with around 89% observed a single time. The chain couples TRBV3-1 (or the pseudogene TRBV3-2) to TRBJ2-5; 7 nucleotides line up with TRBD2. This TCR was recovered from a woman between 40 and 50 years old who had recovered from COVID-19. Sample: peripheral blood. The DNA of the CDR3 is TGTGCCAGCCAGTGGGAGGGGCAAGAGACCCAGTACTTC. Residues: CASQWEGQETQYF.